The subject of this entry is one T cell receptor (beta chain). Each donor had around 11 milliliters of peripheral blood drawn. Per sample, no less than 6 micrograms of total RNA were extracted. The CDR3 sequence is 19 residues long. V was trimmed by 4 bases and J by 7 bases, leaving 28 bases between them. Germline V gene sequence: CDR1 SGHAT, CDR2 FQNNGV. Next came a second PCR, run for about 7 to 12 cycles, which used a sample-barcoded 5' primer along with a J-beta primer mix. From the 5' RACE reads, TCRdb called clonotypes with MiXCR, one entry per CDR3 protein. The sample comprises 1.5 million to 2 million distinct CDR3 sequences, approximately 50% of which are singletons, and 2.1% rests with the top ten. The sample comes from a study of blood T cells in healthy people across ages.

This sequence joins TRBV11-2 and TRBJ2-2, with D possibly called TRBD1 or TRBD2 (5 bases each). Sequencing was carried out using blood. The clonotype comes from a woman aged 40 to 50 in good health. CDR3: CASSSLSSRLGTGVGELFF. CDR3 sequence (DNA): TGTGCCAGCAGCTCTCTTAGCTCCCGTCTCGGGACGGGTGTCGGGGAGCTGTTTTTT.